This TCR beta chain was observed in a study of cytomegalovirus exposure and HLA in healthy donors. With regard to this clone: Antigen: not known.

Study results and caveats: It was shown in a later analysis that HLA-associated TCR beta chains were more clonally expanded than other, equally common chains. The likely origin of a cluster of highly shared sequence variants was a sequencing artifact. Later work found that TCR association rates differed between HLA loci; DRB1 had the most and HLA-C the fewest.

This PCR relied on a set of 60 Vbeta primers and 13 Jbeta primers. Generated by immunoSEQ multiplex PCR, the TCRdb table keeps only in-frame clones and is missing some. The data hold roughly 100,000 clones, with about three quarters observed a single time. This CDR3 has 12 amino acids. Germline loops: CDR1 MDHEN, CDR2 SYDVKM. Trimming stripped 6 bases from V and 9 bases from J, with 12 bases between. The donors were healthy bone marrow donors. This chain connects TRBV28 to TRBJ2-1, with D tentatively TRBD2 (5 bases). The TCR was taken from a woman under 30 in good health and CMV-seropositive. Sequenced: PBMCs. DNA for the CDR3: TGTGCCAGCAGGGACGAGGGTACTGAGCAGTTCTTC. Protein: CASRDEGTEQFF.